Listed below are T cell receptor beta chains from one sample, sequenced in a study of cytomegalovirus exposure and HLA in healthy donors. TCRdb's table, derived via immunoSEQ multiplex PCR, lists solely in-frame clones and lacks some. Recorded for this sample: tens of thousands of clones. The sequenced sample was PBMCs. These receptors all come from a woman aged 30 to 39 in good health and CMV-seropositive. Each CDR3 is given with its conserved first and last residue. D genes are given only for firm matches.

d_call j_call v_call cdr3_aa cdr3_nt
TRBD2 TRBJ2-3 TRBV7-2 CASSPWAGGITDTQYF TGTGCCAGCAGCCCATGGGCGGGGGGCATCACAGATACGCAGTATTTT
TRBD1 TRBJ1-4 TRBV27 CASRGNPGGKTNEKLFF TGTGCCAGCCGCGGGAATCCAGGGGGGAAGACTAATGAAAAACTGTTTTTT
NA TRBJ1-5 TRBV13 CASSLTPANQPQHF TGTGCCAGCAGCCTGACACCGGCCAATCAGCCCCAGCATTTT
NA TRBJ2-6 TRBV7-9 CASRGAWEVSSGANVLTF TGTGCCAGCAGGGGAGCATGGGAAGTGAGCTCTGGGGCCAACGTCCTGACTTTC
NA TRBJ2-7 TRBV6-5 CASSYQGGYEQYF TGTGCCAGCAGTTATCAGGGAGGCTACGAGCAGTACTTC
NA TRBJ2-2 TRBV2 CASTVTGGGTGELFF TGTGCCAGCACCGTCACAGGGGGAGGGACCGGGGAGCTGTTTTTT
NA TRBJ2-3 TRBV6-5 CASSGGREDTQYF TGTGCCAGCAGCGGGGGGCGGGAAGATACGCAGTATTTT
NA TRBJ1-2 TRBV7-2 CASRPLTVSSYGYTF TGTGCCAGCAGGCCCTTGACAGTATCTAGCTATGGCTACACCTTC
NA TRBJ2-5 TRBV7-2 CASSPSVGSVRETQYF TGTGCCAGCAGCCCCTCCGTGGGCTCCGTCCGGGAGACCCAGTACTTC
TRBD1 TRBJ2-7 TRBV10-1 CASSETVTGESF TGCGCCAGCAGTGAGACTGTGACAGGGGAGTCCTTC
TRBD1 TRBJ2-5 TRBV4-1 CASSPNRGLKETQYF TGCGCCAGCAGCCCTAACAGGGGGCTAAAAGAGACCCAGTACTTC
TRBD1 TRBJ2-7 TRBV4-1 CASSQGVGQTFDYEQYF TGCGCCAGCAGCCAAGGAGTGGGACAGACGTTCGACTACGAGCAGTACTTC
TRBD1 TRBJ1-2 TRBV10-2 CASTLDRAGYGYTF TGCGCCAGCACCCTGGACAGGGCTGGGTATGGCTACACCTTC
NA TRBJ2-2 TRBV2 CASRATVNTGELFF TGTGCCAGCAGGGCGACAGTCAACACCGGGGAGCTGTTTTTT
NA TRBJ1-5 TRBV7-9 CASSLGQGNQPQHF TGTGCCAGCAGCTTAGGGCAGGGCAATCAGCCCCAGCATTTT
NA TRBJ2-7 TRBV6-1 CASSKGLTAYEQYF TGTGCCAGCAGTAAGGGACTTACGGCCTACGAGCAGTACTTC
TRBD1 TRBJ1-5 TRBV5-3 CARRPGQGRNQPQHF TGTGCCAGAAGGCCCGGACAGGGGAGGAATCAGCCCCAGCATTTT
NA TRBJ1-4 TRBV10-3 CAIGRDANEKLFF TGTGCCATCGGGAGGGACGCTAATGAAAAACTGTTTTTT
TRBD2 TRBJ2-1 TRBV4-1 CASSQEGSSGRREQFF TGCGCCAGCAGCCAAGAAGGCTCTAGCGGGAGACGCGAGCAGTTCTTC
TRBD1 TRBJ1-1 TRBV7-3 CASSWDRATEAFF TGTGCCAGCAGTTGGGACAGGGCCACTGAAGCTTTCTTT
NA TRBJ2-3 TRBV29-1 CSAPTASTDTQYF TGCAGCGCTCCGACAGCCAGCACAGATACGCAGTATTTT
TRBD2 TRBJ2-7 TRBV10-2 CASGAGGEQYF TGCGCCAGCGGGGCGGGGGGGGAGCAGTACTTC
NA TRBJ1-2 TRBV6-6 CASTKDNNYGYTF TGTGCCAGCACCAAGGACAACAACTATGGCTACACCTTC
NA TRBJ1-5 TRBV6-6 CASSYPGERGNQPQHF TGTGCCAGCAGTTACCCCGGGGAGAGGGGCAATCAGCCCCAGCATTTT
TRBD2 TRBJ2-5 TRBV4-1 CASSQYWASGRVGETQYF TGCGCCAGCAGCCAATATTGGGCTAGCGGGAGGGTTGGAGAGACCCAGTACTTC
TRBD2 TRBJ2-5 TRBV29-1 CSVDGGGRAPSKTQYF TGCAGCGTTGATGGGGGCGGGAGGGCCCCCTCAAAGACCCAGTACTTC
NA TRBJ2-7 TRBV29-1 CSVEEGRGTAEQYF TGCAGCGTTGAAGAGGGTCGCGGGACGGCCGAGCAGTACTTC
TRBD2 TRBJ2-3 TRBV5-4 CASSSQREGDTQYF TGTGCCAGCAGCTCGCAGCGGGAGGGCGATACGCAGTATTTT
TRBD2 TRBJ2-1 TRBV19 CASSPQGSGGFNEQFF TGTGCCAGTAGTCCCCAAGGAAGCGGGGGCTTTAATGAGCAGTTCTTC
TRBD1 TRBJ2-3 TRBV30 CAWTLTGSTDTQYF TGTGCCTGGACCCTGACAGGGAGCACAGATACGCAGTATTTT
TRBD1 TRBJ1-5 TRBV5-1 CASSLDGTERNQPQHF TGCGCCAGCAGCTTGGATGGGACAGAGCGCAATCAGCCCCAGCATTTT
NA TRBJ1-2 TRBV19 CASSPGLNYGYTF TGTGCCAGCTCACCGGGTCTTAACTATGGCTACACCTTC
TRBD1 TRBJ2-7 TRBV6-5 CASRSDRDYEQYF TGTGCCAGCAGATCCGACAGGGACTACGAGCAGTACTTC
TRBD2 TRBJ2-3 TRBV4-1 CASRRGSGRAPDTQYF TGCGCCAGCAGGAGGGGTAGCGGGAGGGCCCCAGATACGCAGTATTTT
NA TRBJ2-1 TRBV18 CASSLSADEQFF TGTGCCAGCTCACTTAGCGCGGATGAGCAGTTCTTC
TRBD2 TRBJ2-1 TRBV9 CASSVDGGASYNEQFF TGTGCCAGCAGCGTAGACGGGGGGGCTTCCTACAATGAGCAGTTCTTC
TRBD1 TRBJ2-7 TRBV6-5 CASSYWGQGGSYEQYF TGTGCCAGCAGTTACTGGGGACAGGGCGGCAGCTACGAGCAGTACTTC
TRBD2 TRBJ2-7 TRBV18 CASSPLLVAGAYEQYF TGTGCCAGCTCACCACTTTTGGTAGCGGGCGCCTACGAGCAGTACTTC
TRBD2 TRBJ2-5 TRBV30 CALDPQRGAETQYF TGTGCCTTGGACCCCCAGCGGGGGGCAGAGACCCAGTACTTC
NA TRBJ1-4 TRBV5-1 CASLLEVREHNEKLFF TGCGCCAGCCTACTCGAAGTCCGGGAGCATAATGAAAAACTGTTTTTT
NA TRBJ2-7 TRBV6-5 CASSYSNGHYEQYF TGTGCCAGCAGTTACTCGAATGGCCACTACGAGCAGTACTTC
TRBD2 TRBJ2-7 TRBV11-3 CASSLVTSGVEQYF TGTGCCAGCAGCTTAGTTACTAGCGGTGTCGAGCAGTACTTC
NA TRBJ1-1 TRBV19 CASSPQRVTEAFF TGTGCCAGTAGTCCCCAGAGGGTCACTGAAGCTTTCTTT
NA TRBJ2-3 TRBV29-1 CSVYGTFADTQYF TGCAGCGTCTACGGGACTTTTGCAGATACGCAGTATTTT
NA TRBJ2-5 TRBV7-9 CASSFGTQETQYF TGTGCCAGCAGCTTTGGCACCCAAGAGACCCAGTACTTC
NA TRBJ2-7 TRBV30 CAWYKGARERSAYEQYF TGTGCCTGGTACAAGGGCGCCCGGGAGCGGAGCGCCTACGAGCAGTACTTC
TRBD1 TRBJ1-5 TRBV30 CAWSTEGQGYQPQHF TGTGCCTGGAGCACCGAAGGACAGGGCTATCAGCCCCAGCATTTT
NA TRBJ2-3 TRBV7-6 CASSVGPGTDTQYF TGTGCCAGCAGCGTGGGCCCAGGCACAGATACGCAGTATTTT
NA TRBJ2-7 TRBV27 CASSLLSDYSSYEQYF TGTGCCAGCAGTTTATTATCCGATTACAGCTCCTACGAGCAGTACTTC
NA TRBJ1-5 TRBV10-2 CASSESGVGQPQHF TGCGCCAGCAGTGAGTCAGGGGTCGGTCAGCCCCAGCATTTT
TRBD1 TRBJ2-2 TRBV5-1 CASSGQGSGELFF TGCGCCAGCAGCGGACAGGGATCCGGGGAGCTGTTTTTT
TRBD2 TRBJ2-1 TRBV4-1 CASSPPFPGLAGGVIYNEQFF TGCGCCAGCAGCCCTCCTTTCCCGGGACTAGCGGGAGGGGTAATCTACAATGAGCAGTTCTTC
TRBD1 TRBJ1-1 TRBV7-9 CASSPLEGQGGTEAFF TGTGCCAGCAGCCCCCTGGAGGGACAGGGGGGAACTGAAGCTTTCTTT
TRBD1 TRBJ2-7 TRBV6-6 CASSYLPRQGAYEQYF TGTGCCAGCAGTTATTTGCCGAGACAGGGGGCTTACGAGCAGTACTTC